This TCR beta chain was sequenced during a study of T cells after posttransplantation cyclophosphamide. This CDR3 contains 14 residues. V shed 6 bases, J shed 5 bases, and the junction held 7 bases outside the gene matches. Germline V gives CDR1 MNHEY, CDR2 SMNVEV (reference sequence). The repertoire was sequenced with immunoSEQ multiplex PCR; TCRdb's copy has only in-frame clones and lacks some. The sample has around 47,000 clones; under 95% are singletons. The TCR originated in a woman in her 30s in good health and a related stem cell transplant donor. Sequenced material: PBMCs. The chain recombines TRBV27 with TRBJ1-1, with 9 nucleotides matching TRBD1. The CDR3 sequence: CASRPTGGGTEAFF. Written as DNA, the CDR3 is TGTGCCAGCAGGCCGACAGGGGGGGGGACTGAAGCTTTCTTT.